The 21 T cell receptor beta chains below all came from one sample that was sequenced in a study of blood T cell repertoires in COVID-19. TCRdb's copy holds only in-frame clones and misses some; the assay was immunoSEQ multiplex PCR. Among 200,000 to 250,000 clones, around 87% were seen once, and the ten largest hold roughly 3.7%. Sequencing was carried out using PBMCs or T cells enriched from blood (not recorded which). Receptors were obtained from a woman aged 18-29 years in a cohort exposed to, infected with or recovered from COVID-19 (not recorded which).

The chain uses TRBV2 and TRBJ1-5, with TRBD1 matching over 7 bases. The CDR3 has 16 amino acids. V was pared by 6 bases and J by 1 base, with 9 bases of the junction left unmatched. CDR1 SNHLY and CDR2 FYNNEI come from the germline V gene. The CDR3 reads CASRGLRGLSNQPQHF. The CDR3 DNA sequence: TGTGCCAGCAGAGGGTTGAGGGGGCTAAGCAATCAGCCCCAGCATTTT.

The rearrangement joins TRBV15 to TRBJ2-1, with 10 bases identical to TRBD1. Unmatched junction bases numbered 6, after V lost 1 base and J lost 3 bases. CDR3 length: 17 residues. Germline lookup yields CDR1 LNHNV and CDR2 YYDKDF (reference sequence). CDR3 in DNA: TGTGCCACCAGCAGAGGCGATAGGACAGGGGGCTACAATGAGCAGTTCTTC. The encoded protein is CATSRGDRTGGYNEQFF.

CDR3 loop: CASSPADTSYEQYF. CDR3 DNA: TGTGCCAGCAGCCCCGCGGACACCTCCTACGAGCAGTACTTC. The chain has TRBV3-1 (or the pseudogene TRBV3-2) and TRBJ2-7; D perhaps matches TRBD1 (5 bases). This CDR3 spans 14 amino acids. V was cut by 4 bases and J by 0 bases, with 10 bases left in between. Germline-derived CDR1 and CDR2 are LGHDT and YNNKEL (reference sequence).

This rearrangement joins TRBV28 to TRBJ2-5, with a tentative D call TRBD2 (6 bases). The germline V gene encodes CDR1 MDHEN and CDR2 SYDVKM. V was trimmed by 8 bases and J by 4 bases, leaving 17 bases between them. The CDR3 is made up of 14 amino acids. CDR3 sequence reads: CASGRDSEGETQYF. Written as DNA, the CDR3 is TGTGCCAGCGGACGGGACTCGGAAGGAGAGACCCAGTACTTC.

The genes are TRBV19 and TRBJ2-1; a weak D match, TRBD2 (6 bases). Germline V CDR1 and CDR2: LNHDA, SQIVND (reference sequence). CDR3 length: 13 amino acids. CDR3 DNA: TGTGCGGGAGGAGGGCCCCACTACAATGAGCAGTTCTTC. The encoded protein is CAGGGPHYNEQFF.

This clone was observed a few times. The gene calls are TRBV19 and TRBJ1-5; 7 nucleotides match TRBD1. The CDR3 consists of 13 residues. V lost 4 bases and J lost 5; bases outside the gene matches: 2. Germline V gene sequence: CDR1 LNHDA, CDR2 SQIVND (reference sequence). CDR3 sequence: CASSTQGDQPQHF. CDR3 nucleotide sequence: TGTGCCAGTAGTACCCAGGGGGATCAGCCCCAGCATTTT. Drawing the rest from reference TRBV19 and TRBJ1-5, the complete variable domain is DGGITQSPKYLFRKEGQNVTLSCEQNLNHDAMYWYRQDPGQGLRLIYYSQIVNDFQKGDIAEGYSVSREKKESFPLTVTSAQKNPTAFYLCASSTQGDQPQHFGDGTRLSIL.

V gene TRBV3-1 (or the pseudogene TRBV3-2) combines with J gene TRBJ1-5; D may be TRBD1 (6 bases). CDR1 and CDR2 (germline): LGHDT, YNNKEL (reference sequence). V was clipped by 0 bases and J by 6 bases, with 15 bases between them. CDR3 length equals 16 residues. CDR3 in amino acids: CASSQDSAGVGQPQHF. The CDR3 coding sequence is TGTGCCAGCAGCCAAGATTCGGCAGGGGTTGGTCAGCCCCAGCATTTT.

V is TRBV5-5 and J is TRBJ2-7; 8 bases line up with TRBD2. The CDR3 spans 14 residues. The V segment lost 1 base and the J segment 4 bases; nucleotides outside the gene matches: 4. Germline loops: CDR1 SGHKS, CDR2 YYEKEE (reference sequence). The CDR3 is CASSLTAGVYEQYF. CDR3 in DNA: TGTGCCAGCAGCTTGACAGCGGGGGTTTACGAGCAGTACTTC.

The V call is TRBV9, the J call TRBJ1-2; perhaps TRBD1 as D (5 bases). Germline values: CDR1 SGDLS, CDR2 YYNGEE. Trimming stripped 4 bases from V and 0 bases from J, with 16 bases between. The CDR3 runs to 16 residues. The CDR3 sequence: CASSRSLGVANYGYTF. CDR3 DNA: TGTGCCAGCAGCCGTAGTTTAGGGGTAGCTAACTATGGCTACACCTTC.

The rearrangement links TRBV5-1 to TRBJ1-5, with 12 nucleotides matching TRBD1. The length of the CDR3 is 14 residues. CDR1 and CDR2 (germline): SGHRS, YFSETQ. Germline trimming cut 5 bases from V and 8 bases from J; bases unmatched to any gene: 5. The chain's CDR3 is CASRRGQGAEPQHF. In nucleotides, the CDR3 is TGCGCCAGCAGACGGGGACAGGGGGCGGAGCCCCAGCATTTT.

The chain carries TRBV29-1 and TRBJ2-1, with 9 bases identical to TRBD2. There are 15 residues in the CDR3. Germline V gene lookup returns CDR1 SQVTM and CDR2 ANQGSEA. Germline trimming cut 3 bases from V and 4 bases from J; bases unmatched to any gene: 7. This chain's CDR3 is CSVDLAGGRYNEQFF. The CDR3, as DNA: TGCAGCGTTGACCTGGCGGGGGGGCGATACAATGAGCAGTTCTTC.

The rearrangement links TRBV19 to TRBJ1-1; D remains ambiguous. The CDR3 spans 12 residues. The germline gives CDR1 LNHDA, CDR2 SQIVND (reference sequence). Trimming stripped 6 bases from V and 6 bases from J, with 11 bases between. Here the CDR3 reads CASRKEEAEAFF. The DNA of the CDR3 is TGTGCCAGTAGAAAGGAAGAGGCTGAAGCTTTCTTT.

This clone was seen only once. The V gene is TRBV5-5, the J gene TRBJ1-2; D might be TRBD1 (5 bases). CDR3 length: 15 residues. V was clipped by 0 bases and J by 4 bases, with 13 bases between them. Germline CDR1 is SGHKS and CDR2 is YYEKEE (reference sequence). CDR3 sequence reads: CASSLGTTEPYGYTF. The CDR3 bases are TGTGCCAGCAGCTTGGGGACGACAGAGCCCTATGGCTACACCTTC.

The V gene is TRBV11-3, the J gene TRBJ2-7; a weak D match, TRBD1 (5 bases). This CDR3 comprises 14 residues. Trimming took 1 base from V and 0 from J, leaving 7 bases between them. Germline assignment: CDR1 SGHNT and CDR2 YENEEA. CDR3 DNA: TGTGCCAGCAGCTTAGGGGGCTCCTCCTACGAGCAGTACTTC. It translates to CASSLGGSSYEQYF.

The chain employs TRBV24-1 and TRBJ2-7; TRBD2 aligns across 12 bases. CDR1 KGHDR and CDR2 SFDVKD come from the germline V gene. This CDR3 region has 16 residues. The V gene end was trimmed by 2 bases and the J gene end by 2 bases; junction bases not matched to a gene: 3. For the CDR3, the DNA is TGTGCCACCAGTGATTCTAGACTAGCGGGAGCCTACGAGCAGTACTTC. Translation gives CATSDSRLAGAYEQYF.

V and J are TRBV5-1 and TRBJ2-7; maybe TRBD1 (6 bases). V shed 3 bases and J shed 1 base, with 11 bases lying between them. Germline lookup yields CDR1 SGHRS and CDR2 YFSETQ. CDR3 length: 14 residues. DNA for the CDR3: TGCGCCAGCAGCTCGAGGGGGAGATCCTACGAGCAGTACTTC. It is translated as CASSSRGRSYEQYF.

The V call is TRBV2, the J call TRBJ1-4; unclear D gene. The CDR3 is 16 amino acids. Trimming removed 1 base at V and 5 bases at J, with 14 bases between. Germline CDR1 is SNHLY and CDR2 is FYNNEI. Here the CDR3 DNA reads TGTGCCAGCAGTGAAGGAAGGAGGGAAGCCAATGAAAAACTGTTTTTT. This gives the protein CASSEGRREANEKLFF.

The CDR3 coding sequence is TGTGCCAGCAGCTTAAATGCGCTGGCGAACACCGGGGAGCTGTTTTTT. This codes for CASSLNALANTGELFF. The V gene is TRBV7-3, the J gene TRBJ2-2; D uncertain. Germline V gene lookup returns CDR1 SGHTA and CDR2 FQGTGA. CDR3 size: 16 residues. V lost 1 base to trimming and J lost 0 bases, with 9 bases between them.

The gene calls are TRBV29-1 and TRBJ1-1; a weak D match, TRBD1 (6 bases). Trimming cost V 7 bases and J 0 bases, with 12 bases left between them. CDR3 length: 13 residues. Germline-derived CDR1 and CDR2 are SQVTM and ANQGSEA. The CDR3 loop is CSARGHLNTEAFF. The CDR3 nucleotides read TGCAGCGCCCGGGGACACTTGAACACTGAAGCTTTCTTT.

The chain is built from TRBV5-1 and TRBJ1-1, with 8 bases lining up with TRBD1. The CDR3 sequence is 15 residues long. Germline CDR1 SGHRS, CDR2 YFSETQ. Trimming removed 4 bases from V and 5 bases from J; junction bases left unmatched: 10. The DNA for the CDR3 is TGCGCCAGCAGCACCACCAGGGGGCGGGAGACTGAAGCTTTCTTT. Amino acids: CASSTTRGRETEAFF.

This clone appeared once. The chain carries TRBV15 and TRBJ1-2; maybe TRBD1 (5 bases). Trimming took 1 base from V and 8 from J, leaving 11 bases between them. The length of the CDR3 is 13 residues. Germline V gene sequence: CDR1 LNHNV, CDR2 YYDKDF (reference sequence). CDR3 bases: TGTGCCACCAGCAGAGGGGCAGGGCGGGGCTACACCTTC. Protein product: CATSRGAGRGYTF.